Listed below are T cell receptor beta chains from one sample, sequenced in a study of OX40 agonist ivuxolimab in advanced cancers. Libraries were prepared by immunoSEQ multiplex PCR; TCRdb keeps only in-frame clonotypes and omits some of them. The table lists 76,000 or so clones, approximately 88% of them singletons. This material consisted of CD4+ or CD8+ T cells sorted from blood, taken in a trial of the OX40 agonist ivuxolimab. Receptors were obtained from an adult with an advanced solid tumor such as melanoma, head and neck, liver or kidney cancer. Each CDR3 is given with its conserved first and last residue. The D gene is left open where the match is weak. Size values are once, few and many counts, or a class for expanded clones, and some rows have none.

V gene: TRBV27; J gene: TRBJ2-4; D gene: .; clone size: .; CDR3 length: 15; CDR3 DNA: TGTGCCAGCAGTGATGTGGGAATAGCCAAAAACATTCAGTACTTC; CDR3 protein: CASSDVGIAKNIQYF
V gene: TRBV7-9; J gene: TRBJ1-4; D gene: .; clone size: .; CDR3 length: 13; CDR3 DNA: TGTGCCAGCAGCTTATTCCCCGATGAAAAACTGTTTTTT; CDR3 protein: CASSLFPDEKLFF
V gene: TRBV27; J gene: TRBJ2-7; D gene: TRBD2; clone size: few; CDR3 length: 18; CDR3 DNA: TGTGCCAGCAGAACCCCGGGACTAGCGGGAGGCTTTAGCTACGAGCAGTACTTC; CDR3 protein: CASRTPGLAGGFSYEQYF
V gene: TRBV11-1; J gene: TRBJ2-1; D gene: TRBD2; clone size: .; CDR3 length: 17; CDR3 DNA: TGTGCCAGCAGCTTCTTAGGGCTAGCGGGTCCCGCGGGTGAGCAGTTCTTC; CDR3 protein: CASSFLGLAGPAGEQFF
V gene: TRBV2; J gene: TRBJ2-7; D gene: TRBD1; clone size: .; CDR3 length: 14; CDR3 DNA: TGTGCCAGTTCCCGGGACAGACACTCCTACGAGCAGTACTTC; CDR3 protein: CASSRDRHSYEQYF
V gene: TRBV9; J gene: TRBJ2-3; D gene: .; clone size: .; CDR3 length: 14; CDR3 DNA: TGTGCCAGCAGTGCGCGCTCTACCACAGATACGCAGTATTTT; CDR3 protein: CASSARSTTDTQYF
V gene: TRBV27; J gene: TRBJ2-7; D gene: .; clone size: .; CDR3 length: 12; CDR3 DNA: TGTGCCAGCAGTTTAGGGGGGAAGGAGCAGTACTTC; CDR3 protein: CASSLGGKEQYF
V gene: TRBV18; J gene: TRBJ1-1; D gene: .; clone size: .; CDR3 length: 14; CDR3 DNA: TGTGCCAGCTCCTCGTCGGGGATGAACACTGAAGCTTTCTTT; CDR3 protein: CASSSSGMNTEAFF
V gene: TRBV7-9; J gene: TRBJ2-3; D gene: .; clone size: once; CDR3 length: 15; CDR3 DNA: TGTGCCAGCAGCGCCCCCACAGGCCACACAGATACGCAGTATTTT; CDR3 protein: CASSAPTGHTDTQYF
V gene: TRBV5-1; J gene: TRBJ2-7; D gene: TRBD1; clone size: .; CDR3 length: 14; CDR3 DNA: TGCGCCAGCAGCCTCGGGGACAGGTCCTACGAGCAGTACTTC; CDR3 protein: CASSLGDRSYEQYF
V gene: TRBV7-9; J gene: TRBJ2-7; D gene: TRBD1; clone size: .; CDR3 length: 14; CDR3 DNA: TGTGCCAGCAGCCCGGGACAGGGACAGGTCGAGCAGTACTTC; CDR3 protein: CASSPGQGQVEQYF
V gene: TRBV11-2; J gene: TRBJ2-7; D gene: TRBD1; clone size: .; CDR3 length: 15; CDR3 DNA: TGTGCCAGCAGCTTAGATCCAGGACAGGGGTACGAGCAGTACTTC; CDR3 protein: CASSLDPGQGYEQYF
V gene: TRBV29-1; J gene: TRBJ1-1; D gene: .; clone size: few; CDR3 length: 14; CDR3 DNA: TGCAGCGTCCAGGAGGGCTTTGGGAACACTGAAGCTTTCTTT; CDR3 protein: CSVQEGFGNTEAFF
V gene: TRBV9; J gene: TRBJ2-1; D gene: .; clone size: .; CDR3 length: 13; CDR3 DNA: TGTGCCAGCAGCGTCAACTCCTACAATGAGCAGTTCTTC; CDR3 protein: CASSVNSYNEQFF
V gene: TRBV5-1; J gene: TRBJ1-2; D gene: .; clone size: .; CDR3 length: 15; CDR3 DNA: TGCGCCAGCAGCTTGGGGGCAAGTGATAACTATGGCTACACCTTC; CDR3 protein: CASSLGASDNYGYTF
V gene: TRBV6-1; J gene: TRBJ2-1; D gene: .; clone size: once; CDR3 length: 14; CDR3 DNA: TGTGCCAGCAGTTTGGCGGGACGTTCAAATGAGCAGTTCTTC; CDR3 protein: CASSLAGRSNEQFF
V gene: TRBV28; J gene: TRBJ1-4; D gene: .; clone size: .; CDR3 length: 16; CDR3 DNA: TGTGCCAGCAGTTTCTATCGGGGGGCGGCTAATGAAAAACTGTTTTTT; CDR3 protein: CASSFYRGAANEKLFF
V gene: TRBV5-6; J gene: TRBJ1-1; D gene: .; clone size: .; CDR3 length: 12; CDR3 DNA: TGTGCCAGCAGCCTCGGAAAGACTGAAGCTTTCTTT; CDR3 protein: CASSLGKTEAFF
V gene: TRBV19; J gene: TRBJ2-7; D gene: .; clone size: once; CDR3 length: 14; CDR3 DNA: TGTGCCAGTAGTATGTTGGACAGATCCTACGAGCAGTACTTC; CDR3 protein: CASSMLDRSYEQYF
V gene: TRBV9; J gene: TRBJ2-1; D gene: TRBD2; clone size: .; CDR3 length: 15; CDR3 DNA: TGTGCCAGCAGCGTAACTAGCGGGCCCGGGAATGAGCAGTTCTTC; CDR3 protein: CASSVTSGPGNEQFF
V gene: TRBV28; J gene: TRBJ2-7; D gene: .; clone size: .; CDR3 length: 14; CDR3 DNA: TGTGCCAGCTTATCTGGGCGGTACTCCTACGAGCAGTACTTC; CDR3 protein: CASLSGRYSYEQYF
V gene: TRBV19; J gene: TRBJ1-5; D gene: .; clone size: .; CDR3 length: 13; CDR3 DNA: TGTGCCAGTAGTACTCTGAGCAATCAGCCCCAGCATTTT; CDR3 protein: CASSTLSNQPQHF
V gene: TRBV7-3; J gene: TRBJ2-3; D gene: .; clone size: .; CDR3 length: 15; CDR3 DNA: TGTGCCAGCAGCTTAAACCGGGCTGGCACAGATACGCAGTATTTT; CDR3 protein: CASSLNRAGTDTQYF
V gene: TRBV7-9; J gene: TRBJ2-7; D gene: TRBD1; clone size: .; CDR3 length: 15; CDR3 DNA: TGTGCCAGCAGCTTGACCCGGGACAGGGCGTACGAGCAGTACTTC; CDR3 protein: CASSLTRDRAYEQYF
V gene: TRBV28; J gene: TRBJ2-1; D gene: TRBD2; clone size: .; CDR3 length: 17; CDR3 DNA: TGTGCCAGCAGTTTCTCCCCTAGCGGCAGAGGGAATAATGAGCAGTTCTTC; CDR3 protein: CASSFSPSGRGNNEQFF
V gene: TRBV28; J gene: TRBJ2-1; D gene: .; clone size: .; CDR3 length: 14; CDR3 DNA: TGTGCCAGCAGTTTCTCACAGACACTCAATGAGCAGTTCTTC; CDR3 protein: CASSFSQTLNEQFF
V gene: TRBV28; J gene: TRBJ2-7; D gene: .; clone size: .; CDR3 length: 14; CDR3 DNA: TGTGCCAGCAAAATGGACCGGGCCTCCTACGAGCAGTACTTC; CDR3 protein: CASKMDRASYEQYF
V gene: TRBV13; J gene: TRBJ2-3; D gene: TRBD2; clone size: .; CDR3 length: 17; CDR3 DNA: TGTGCCAGCAGCAAGACTAGCGGGAGGACCCTGATGGATACGCAGTATTTT; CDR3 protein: CASSKTSGRTLMDTQYF
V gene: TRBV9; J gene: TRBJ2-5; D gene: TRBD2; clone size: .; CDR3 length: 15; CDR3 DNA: TGTGCCAGCAGCGTAGCGGAGGGACTAGCGGGACCCCAGTACTTC; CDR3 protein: CASSVAEGLAGPQYF
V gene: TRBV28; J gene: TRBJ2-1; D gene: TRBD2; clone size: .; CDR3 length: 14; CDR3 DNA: TGTGCCAGCAGCGAGCGGGGTTCCTACAATGAGCAGTTCTTC; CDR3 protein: CASSERGSYNEQFF
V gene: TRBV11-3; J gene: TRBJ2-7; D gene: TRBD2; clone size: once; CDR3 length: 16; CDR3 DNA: TGTGCCAGCAGCCAAGGCCCGACTAGCGGGAGGACTGAGCAGTACTTC; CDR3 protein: CASSQGPTSGRTEQYF
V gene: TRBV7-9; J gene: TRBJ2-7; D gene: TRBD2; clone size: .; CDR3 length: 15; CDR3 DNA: TGTGCCAGCAGCTCGGGACTAGCGGGTCACTACGAGCAGTACTTC; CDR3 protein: CASSSGLAGHYEQYF
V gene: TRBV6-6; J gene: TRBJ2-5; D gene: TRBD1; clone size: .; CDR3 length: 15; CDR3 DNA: TGTGCCAGCAGTTACTGGGACAGGATCGAAGAGACCCAGTACTTC; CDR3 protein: CASSYWDRIEETQYF
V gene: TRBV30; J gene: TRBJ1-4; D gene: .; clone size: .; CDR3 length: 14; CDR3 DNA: TGTGCCTGCTCCCTCAACGGGGGAAATGAAAAACTGTTTTTT; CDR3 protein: CACSLNGGNEKLFF
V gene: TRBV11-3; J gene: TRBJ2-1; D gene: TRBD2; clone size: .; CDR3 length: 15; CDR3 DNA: TGTGCCAGCAGCTTAGGAGGTAGCGGGAGAGATGAGCAGTTCTTC; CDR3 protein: CASSLGGSGRDEQFF
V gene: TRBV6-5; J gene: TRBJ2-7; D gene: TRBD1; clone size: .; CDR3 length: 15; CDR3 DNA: TGTGCCAGCAGCCCTAGGACAGGGGGCTTATACGAGCAGTACTTC; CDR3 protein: CASSPRTGGLYEQYF
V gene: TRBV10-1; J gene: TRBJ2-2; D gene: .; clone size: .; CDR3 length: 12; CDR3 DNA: TGCGCCAGCTCCGAAGGGACCGGGGAGCTGTTTTTT; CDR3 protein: CASSEGTGELFF
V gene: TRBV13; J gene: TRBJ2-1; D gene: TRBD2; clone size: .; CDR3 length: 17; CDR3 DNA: TGTGCCAGCAGCTATGGGACTAGCGGGAGGTGGTACAATGAGCAGTTCTTC; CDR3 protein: CASSYGTSGRWYNEQFF
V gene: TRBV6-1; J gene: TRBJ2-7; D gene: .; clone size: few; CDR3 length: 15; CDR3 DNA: TGTGCCAGCAGTGATCGTTTGGAGACCTCCTACGAGCAGTACTTC; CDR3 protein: CASSDRLETSYEQYF
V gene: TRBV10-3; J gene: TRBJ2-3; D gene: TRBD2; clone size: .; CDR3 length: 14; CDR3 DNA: TGTGCCATCCTACTAGCGGGGGTCACAGATACGCAGTATTTT; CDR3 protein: CAILLAGVTDTQYF
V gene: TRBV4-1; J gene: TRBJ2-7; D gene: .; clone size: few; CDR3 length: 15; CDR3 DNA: TGCGCCAGCAGCCCCCGCGGGCAGGGCGCCTACGAGCAGTACTTC; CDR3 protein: CASSPRGQGAYEQYF
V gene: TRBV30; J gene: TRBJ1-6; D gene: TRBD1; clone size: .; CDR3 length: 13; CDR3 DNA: TGTGCCTGGGACAGGGAAGGAAATTCACCCCTCCACTTT; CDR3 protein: CAWDREGNSPLHF
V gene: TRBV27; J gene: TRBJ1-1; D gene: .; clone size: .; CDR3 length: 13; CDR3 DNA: TGTGCCAGCAGTTTAGGGCTGAACACTGAAGCTTTCTTT; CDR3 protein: CASSLGLNTEAFF
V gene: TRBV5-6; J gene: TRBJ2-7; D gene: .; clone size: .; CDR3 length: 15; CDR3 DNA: TGTGCCAGCAGCCGGACAGACCGACCTTCCTACGAGCAGTACTTC; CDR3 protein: CASSRTDRPSYEQYF
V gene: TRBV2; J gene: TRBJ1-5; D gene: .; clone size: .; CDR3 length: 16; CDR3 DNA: TGTGCCAGCAGTCTAGGCCCTTTAAGGGGCAATCAGCCCCAGCATTTT; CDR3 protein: CASSLGPLRGNQPQHF
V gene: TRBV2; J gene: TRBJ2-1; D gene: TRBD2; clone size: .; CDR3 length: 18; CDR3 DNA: TGTGCCAGCAACGAAGGTAGCGGGATACCTCTGGACTACAATGAGCAGTTCTTC; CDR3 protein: CASNEGSGIPLDYNEQFF
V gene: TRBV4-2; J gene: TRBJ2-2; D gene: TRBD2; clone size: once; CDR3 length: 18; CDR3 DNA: TGTGCCAGCAGCCAAGAAGGTAGTGGAACTAGCGTGACCGGGGAGCTGTTTTTT; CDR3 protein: CASSQEGSGTSVTGELFF
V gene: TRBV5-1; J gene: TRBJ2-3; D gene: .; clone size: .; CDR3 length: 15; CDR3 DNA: TGCGCCAGCAGCTTGGTCCAGTCTAGCACAGATACGCAGTATTTT; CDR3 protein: CASSLVQSSTDTQYF
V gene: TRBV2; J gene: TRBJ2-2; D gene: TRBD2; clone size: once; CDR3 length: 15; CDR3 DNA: TGTGCCAGCAGAAAACCCACTCGGGGGGCCGGGGAGCTGTTTTTT; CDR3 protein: CASRKPTRGAGELFF
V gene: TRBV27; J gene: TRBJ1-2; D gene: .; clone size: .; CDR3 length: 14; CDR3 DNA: TGTGCCAGCAGTTCCCTGACGGGCAGGGTTGGCTACACCTTC; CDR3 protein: CASSSLTGRVGYTF
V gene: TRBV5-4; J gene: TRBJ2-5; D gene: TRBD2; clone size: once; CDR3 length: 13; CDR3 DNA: TGTGCCAGCAGCTTTCGGGGAGGGGAGACCCAGTACTTC; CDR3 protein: CASSFRGGETQYF
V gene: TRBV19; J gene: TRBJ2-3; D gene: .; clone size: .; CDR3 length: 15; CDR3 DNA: TGTGCCAGTACCAACGGGGTTAGCTTCACAGATACGCAGTATTTT; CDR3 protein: CASTNGVSFTDTQYF
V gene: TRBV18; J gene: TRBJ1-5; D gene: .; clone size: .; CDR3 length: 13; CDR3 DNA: TGTGCCAGCTCACCGGGGCGGGATCAGCCCCAGCATTTT; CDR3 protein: CASSPGRDQPQHF
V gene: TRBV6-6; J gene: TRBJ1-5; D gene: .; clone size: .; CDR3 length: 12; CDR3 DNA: TGTGCCGGAGGGGTTAGCAATCAGCCCCAGCATTTT; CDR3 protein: CAGGVSNQPQHF
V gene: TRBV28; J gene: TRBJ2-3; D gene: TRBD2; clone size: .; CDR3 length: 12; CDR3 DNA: TGTGCCAGCAGTTCTAGCGGGCCACGGCAGTATTTT; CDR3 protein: CASSSSGPRQYF
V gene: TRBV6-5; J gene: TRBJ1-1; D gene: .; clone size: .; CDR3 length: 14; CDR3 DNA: TGTGCCACGGAACGACACAGATTAGGCACTGAAGCTTTCTTT; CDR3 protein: CATERHRLGTEAFF
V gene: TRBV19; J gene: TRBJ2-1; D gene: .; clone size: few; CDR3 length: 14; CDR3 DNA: TGTGCCACACGTCGTGGGGCGGGGAACAATGAGCAGTTCTTC; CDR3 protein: CATRRGAGNNEQFF
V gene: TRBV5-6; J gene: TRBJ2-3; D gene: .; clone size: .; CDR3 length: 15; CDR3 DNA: TGTGCCAGCAGCTTAGACCTTACGGGCACAGATACGCAGTATTTT; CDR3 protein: CASSLDLTGTDTQYF
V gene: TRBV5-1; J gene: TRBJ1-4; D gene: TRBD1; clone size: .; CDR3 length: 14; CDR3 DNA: TGCGCCAGCAGGTTAACAGGGGGGCATGAAAAACTGTTTTTT; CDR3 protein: CASRLTGGHEKLFF
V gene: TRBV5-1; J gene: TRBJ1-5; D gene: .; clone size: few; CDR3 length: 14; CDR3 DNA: TGCGCCAGCAGCTTGGAGGGTGGGAGTCAGCCCCAGCATTTT; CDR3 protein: CASSLEGGSQPQHF